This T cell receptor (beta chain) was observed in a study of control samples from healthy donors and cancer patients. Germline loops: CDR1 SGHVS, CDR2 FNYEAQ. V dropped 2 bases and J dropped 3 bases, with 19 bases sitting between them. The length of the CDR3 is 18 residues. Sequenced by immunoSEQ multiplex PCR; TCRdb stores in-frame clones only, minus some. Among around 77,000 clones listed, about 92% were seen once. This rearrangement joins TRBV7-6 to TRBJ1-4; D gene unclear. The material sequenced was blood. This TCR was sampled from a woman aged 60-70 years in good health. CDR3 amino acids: CASSLSLLAGKANEKLFF. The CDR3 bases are TGTGCCAGCAGCTTATCTTTACTAGCGGGGAAAGCTAATGAAAAACTGTTTTTT.